This T cell receptor beta chain originates from a study of cytomegalovirus exposure and HLA in healthy donors. PCR was performed using 60 Vbeta and 13 Jbeta primers. Generated by immunoSEQ multiplex PCR, the TCRdb table keeps only in-frame clones and is missing some. The profile covers 100,000 to 150,000 clones, with around 86% appearing a single time and about 7.5% taken by the ten largest. Study-wide results and caveats: Donor immune exposure was known only as CMV serostatus. Among the CMV-associated chains, three were confirmed in vitro as specific for CMV antigens.

A remark on this clone: Its antigen is still unknown.

Germline CDR1 LGHNT, CDR2 FRNRAP. V shed 5 bases and J shed 2 bases, with 16 bases lying between them. The CDR3 has 16 residues. The J gene is TRBJ2-1, the V gene TRBV12-5; a possible D gene is TRBD2 (5 bases). The sample consisted of PBMCs. The receptor comes from a woman aged 50 to 65 in good health and CMV-seropositive. CDR3: CASGDDSERAYNEQFF. CDR3 DNA sequence: TGTGCTAGTGGTGATGATAGCGAGAGAGCCTACAATGAGCAGTTCTTC.